This T cell receptor (beta chain) was sequenced during a study of neurological immune-mediated disorders. The cDNA was generated by 5'RACE with 10-nucleotide random UMIs. Over 160 million TCR-beta sequences from 15-18 subjects were obtained in each sequencing run. TCRdb recomputed calls from the 5' RACE reads with MiXCR, one row per CDR3 protein. Among tens of thousands of distinct CDR3 sequences, 4% to 6% were seen once, and the ten largest hold around 7.2%. Trimming cost V 9 bases and J 2 bases, with 13 bases left between them. This CDR3 has 14 amino acids. The unsorted libraries originated from 2 million PBMCs that had been stored at -80 C. General study findings and limits: The highest TCR clonal expansion occurred in HTLV-1-associated myelopathy; multiple sclerosis fell below healthy controls.

This clonotype came up many times. The antigen is unknown. The sample consisted of PBMCs. V gene TRBV12-3 or TRBV12-4 combines with J gene TRBJ1-4; D perhaps matches TRBD1 (5 bases). The TCR originated in a man between 18 and 35 years old with multiple sclerosis. The chain's CDR3 is CASRGGSTNEKLFF. The CDR3 DNA reads as TGTGCCAGTAGGGGTGGATCGACTAATGAAAAACTGTTTTTT.